Each of the 2 T cell receptor beta chains below was sequenced from the same sample in a study of PD-1 blockade in classical Hodgkin lymphoma. Relapse was seen in all patients after autologous stem cell transplantation, and brentuximab vedotin exposure was variable. TCRdb's copy holds only in-frame clones and misses some; the assay was immunoSEQ multiplex PCR. The profile shows 45,000 to 55,000 clones, 81% of them singletons. The input for sequencing was peripheral blood mononuclear cells (PBMCs), taken at baseline. All receptors come from a human donor with classical Hodgkin lymphoma.

The chain recombines TRBV6-5 with TRBJ2-1; the match to TRBD2 covers 10 bases. The CDR3 contains 13 residues. V was pared by 5 bases and J by 5 bases, with 0 bases of the junction left unmatched. Germline CDR1 reads MNHEY; CDR2 reads SVGAGI. CDR3 nucleotide sequence: TGTGCCAGCAGTGGGACTAGCGACAATGAGCAGTTCTTC. Translated, it gives CASSGTSDNEQFF.

This sequence joins TRBV14 and TRBJ2-6, with D uncertain. Trimming stripped 10 bases from V and 0 bases from J, with 7 bases between. The CDR3 covers 13 residues. Germline V gene lookup returns CDR1 SGHDN and CDR2 FVKESK. The CDR3 DNA reads TGTGCCACCCGAGACTCTGGGGCCAACGTCCTGACTTTC. It encodes CATRDSGANVLTF.